This T cell receptor (beta chain) stems from a study of T cell responses to AZD1222 COVID-19 vaccine. To note about this clone: No antigen is known for it.

The table came from immunoSEQ multiplex PCR; TCRdb's copy has only in-frame clones and leaves some out. The profile covers some 62,000 clones, with approximately 80% appearing a single time and 11% to 15% taken by the ten largest. V lost 3 bases and J lost 6, with 14 bases in between. Germline-derived CDR1 and CDR2 are LNHDA and SQIVND (reference sequence). The CDR3 has 14 residues. Overall study findings and caveats: Donors were chiefly white British, with a greater number of females, and clonal diversity was perhaps underestimated.

The chain has TRBV19 and TRBJ1-2; D is undetermined. The receptor comes from an adult in good health. This sample comprised peripheral blood, obtained on day 0 of AZD1222 vaccination. The CDR3 region is CASSMAPGRDGYTF. CDR3 sequence (DNA): TGTGCCAGTAGTATGGCGCCCGGAAGGGATGGCTACACCTTC. Looking up the rest from reference TRBV19 and TRBJ1-2 gives the full variable domain: DGGITQSPKYLFRKEGQNVTLSCEQNLNHDAMYWYRQDPGQGLRLIYYSQIVNDFQKGDIAEGYSVSREKKESFPLTVTSAQKNPTAFYLCASSMAPGRDGYTFGSGTRLTVV.